This TCR beta chain was recorded in a study of shared clonotypes between healthy human individuals. Study-wide points: Clonotypes shared by all four donors outscored non-shared clonotypes in generation probability. Clonotypes that were shared across several donors made up about 5.1% of naive CD4 clonotypes. The study's rarefaction showed incomplete sorted-subset sequencing despite large depth.

The CDR3 spans 15 residues. V lost 4 bases and J lost 3; bases outside the gene matches: 3. Turning to this clone: Its antigen is not known.

Generated by immunoSEQ multiplex PCR, the TCRdb table keeps only in-frame clones and is missing some. This table holds hundreds of thousands of clones, approximately 95% found once. Terminally differentiated effector memory CD45RA+ cells were left out of the naive CD8 fraction, which was CD45RO-negative and positively selected for CCR7. Healthy and HIV-negative, the adult donors had no recent acute infections or vaccinations. The chain has TRBV23-1 and TRBJ2-3, with 11 nucleotides matching TRBD1. TRBV23-1 carries the ORF label, with uncertain function. This clonotype originated in a woman aged 25 to 39 in good health. The specimen sequenced was naive CD8+ T cells sorted from blood. The CDR3 DNA is TGCGCCAGCAGTCGGGACAGGGGGAGAACAGATACGCAGTATTTT. Translated, it gives CASSRDRGRTDTQYF.